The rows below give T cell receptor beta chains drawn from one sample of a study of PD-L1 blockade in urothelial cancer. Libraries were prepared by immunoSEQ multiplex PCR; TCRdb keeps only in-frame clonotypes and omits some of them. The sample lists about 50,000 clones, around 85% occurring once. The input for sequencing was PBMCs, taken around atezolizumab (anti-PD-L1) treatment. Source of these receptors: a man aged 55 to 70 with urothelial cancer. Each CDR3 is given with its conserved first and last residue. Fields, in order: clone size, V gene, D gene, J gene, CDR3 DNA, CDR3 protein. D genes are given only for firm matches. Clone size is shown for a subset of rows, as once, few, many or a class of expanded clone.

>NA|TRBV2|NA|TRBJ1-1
TGTGCCAGCCGACCGGGGGGGTTGGCACAGGTTAACACTGAAGCTTTCTTT
CASRPGGLAQVNTEAFF
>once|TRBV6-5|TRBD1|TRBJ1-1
TGTGCCAGCAGGCGGAGACAGGGGACGAACACTGAAGCTTTCTTT
CASRRRQGTNTEAFF
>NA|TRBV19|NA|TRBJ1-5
TGTGCCAGCGTACATACAGGTCTCCTTAGCAATCAGCCCCAGCATTTT
CASVHTGLLSNQPQHF
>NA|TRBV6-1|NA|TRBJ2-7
TGTGCCAGCAGACTCCGGGACAATCCTTACGAGCAGTACTTC
CASRLRDNPYEQYF
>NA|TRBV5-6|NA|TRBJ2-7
TGTGCCAGCAGCTCGACAGGTATGGAAGGGGGCGAGCAGTACTTC
CASSSTGMEGGEQYF
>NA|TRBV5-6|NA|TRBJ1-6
TGTGCCAGCAGCTTGGGCAGGGTCCCAGGTTCACCCCTCCACTTT
CASSLGRVPGSPLHF
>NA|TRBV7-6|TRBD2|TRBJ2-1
TGTGCCAGCAGCGGCAGCGGGGGGGCAAGTGAGCAGTTCTTC
CASSGSGGASEQFF
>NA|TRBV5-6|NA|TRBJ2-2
TGTGCCAGCAGCTTGGTGGGGGGGCCGAACGCCGGGGAGCTGTTTTTT
CASSLVGGPNAGELFF
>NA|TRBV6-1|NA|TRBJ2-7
TGTGCCAGCAGTGAAGCGGCAACAGGGTCCTACGAGCAGTACTTC
CASSEAATGSYEQYF
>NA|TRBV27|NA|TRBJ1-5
TGTGCCAGCAGTTTATCGGGCGGGTTTCAGCCCCAGCATTTT
CASSLSGGFQPQHF
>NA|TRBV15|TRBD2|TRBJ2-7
TGTGCCACCAGCAGAGATCGCGGGGGCGAGCAGTACTTC
CATSRDRGGEQYF
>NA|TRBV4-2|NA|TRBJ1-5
TGTGCCAGCAGCCAAGACCTGGGGCCAGATTATCAGCCCCAGCATTTT
CASSQDLGPDYQPQHF
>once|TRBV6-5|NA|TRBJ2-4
TGTGCCAGCACCGAAGCGGGTGTGGCCAAAAACATTCAGTACTTC
CASTEAGVAKNIQYF
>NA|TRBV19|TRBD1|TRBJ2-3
TGTGCCAGTAGTAAAGGACAGGGTACAGATACGCAGTATTTT
CASSKGQGTDTQYF
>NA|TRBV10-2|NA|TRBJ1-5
TGCGCCAGCAGTGAGTCGGGGAGGAGCCTTAATCAGCCCCAGCATTTT
CASSESGRSLNQPQHF
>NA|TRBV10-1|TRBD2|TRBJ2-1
TGCGCCAGCAGTGAGAAGACTAGCTTGGCCTACAATGAGCAGTTCTTC
CASSEKTSLAYNEQFF
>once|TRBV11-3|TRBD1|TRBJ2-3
TGTGCCAGCAGCTTAGAACAGGGGTTGGTAGATACGCAGTATTTT
CASSLEQGLVDTQYF
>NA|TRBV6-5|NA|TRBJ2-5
TGTGCCAGCAGTTATCTGGGCCTCGGGACCCAGTACTTC
CASSYLGLGTQYF
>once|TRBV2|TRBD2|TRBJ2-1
TGTGCCAGCAGCGCGGGACTAGCGGTCTACAATGAGCAGTTCTTC
CASSAGLAVYNEQFF
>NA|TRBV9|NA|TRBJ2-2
TGTGCCAGCAGCTTAACAGGAAACACCGGGGAGCTGTTTTTT
CASSLTGNTGELFF
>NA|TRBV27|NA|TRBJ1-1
TGTGCCAGCAGTCAAAACACTGAAGCTTTCTTT
CASSQNTEAFF
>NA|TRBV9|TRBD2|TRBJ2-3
TGTGCCAGCAGCGGGACTAGCGGGGTAGCAGATACGCAGTATTTT
CASSGTSGVADTQYF
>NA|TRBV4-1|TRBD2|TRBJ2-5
TGCGCCAGCAGCCAAGATGGGCTAGCGGAAGAGACCCAGTACTTC
CASSQDGLAEETQYF
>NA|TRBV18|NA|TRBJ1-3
TGTGCCAGCTCACCTCGAGGGGGAACGGCAGGGAAGCCTGGAAACACCATATATTTT
CASSPRGGTAGKPGNTIYF
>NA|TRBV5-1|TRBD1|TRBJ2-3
TGCGCCAGCAGCTCACAGGGGGCCGCAGATACGCAGTATTTT
CASSSQGAADTQYF
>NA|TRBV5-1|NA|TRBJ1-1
TGCGCCAGCAGCCTAAGGACAGCCTCGAGGAACACTGAAGCTTTCTTT
CASSLRTASRNTEAFF
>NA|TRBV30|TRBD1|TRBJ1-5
TGTGCCTGCCAGGGACAGTCGGATCAGCCCCAGCATTTT
CACQGQSDQPQHF
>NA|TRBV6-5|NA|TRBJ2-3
TGTGCCAGCAGTTACTCCTTCGTAGCCGGCACAGATACGCAGTATTTT
CASSYSFVAGTDTQYF
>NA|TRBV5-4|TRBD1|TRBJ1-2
TGTGCCAGCAGCAGACCGGGACAGGGGAGGATCTATGGCTACACCTTC
CASSRPGQGRIYGYTF
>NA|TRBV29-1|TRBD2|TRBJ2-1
TGCAGCGTTTCCCCTTCTGCGGGGGGGCGTTTGGCCAATGAGCAGTTCTTC
CSVSPSAGGRLANEQFF
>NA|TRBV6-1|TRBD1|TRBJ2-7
TGTGCCAGCAGTGGCCATCGGACAGGGAGGACGGACGAGCAGTACTTC
CASSGHRTGRTDEQYF
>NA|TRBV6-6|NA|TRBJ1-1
TGTGCCAGCAGCCCCGCGGGGGGAGTCAAGAACACTGAAGCTTTCTTT
CASSPAGGVKNTEAFF
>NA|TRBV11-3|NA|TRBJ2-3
TGTGCCAGCAGGAAAACATCAGATACGCAGTATTTT
CASRKTSDTQYF
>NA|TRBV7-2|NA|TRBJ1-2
TGTGCCAGCACCCCTACGGGGGGGGTGGGCGAGGGCTACACCTTC
CASTPTGGVGEGYTF
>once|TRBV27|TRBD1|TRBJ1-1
TGTGCCAGCAGCCTCGACAGGGGGCCACACAAAAAGAACACTGAAGCTTTCTTT
CASSLDRGPHKKNTEAFF
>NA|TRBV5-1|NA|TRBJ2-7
TGCGCCAGCAGCTTGGGACAGGCCCTGGACGAGCAGTACTTC
CASSLGQALDEQYF
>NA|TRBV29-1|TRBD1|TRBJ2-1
TGCAGCGTTGGGGAAACAGGGGGCTACAATGAGCAGTTCTTC
CSVGETGGYNEQFF
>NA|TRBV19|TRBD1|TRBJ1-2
TGTGCCAGTAGGACAATGACAGGGGGCCTCTATGGCTACACCTTC
CASRTMTGGLYGYTF
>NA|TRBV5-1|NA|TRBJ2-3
TGCGCCAGCGGAACCACGGGAGATGAAGATACGCAGTATTTT
CASGTTGDEDTQYF
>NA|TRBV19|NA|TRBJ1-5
TGTGCCAGTAGTATAGGGCAGAAACAGCCCCAGCATTTT
CASSIGQKQPQHF
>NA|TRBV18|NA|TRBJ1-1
TGTGCCAGCTCACCACCTACGACTCCTGAAGCTTTCTTT
CASSPPTTPEAFF
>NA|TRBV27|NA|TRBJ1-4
TGTGCCAGCAGGAACGGTAATGAAAAACTGTTTTTT
CASRNGNEKLFF
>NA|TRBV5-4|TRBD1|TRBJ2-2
TGTGCCAGCAGCAACCCTCGGGACAGGGTAGCCGGGGAGCTGTTTTTT
CASSNPRDRVAGELFF
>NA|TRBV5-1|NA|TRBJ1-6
TGCGCCAGCAGCTTTGGACAGAATAATTCACCCCTCCACTTT
CASSFGQNNSPLHF
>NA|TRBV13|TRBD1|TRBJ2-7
TGTGCCAGCAGCTTAAGTAAGGGGGCCACCTACGAGCAGTACTTC
CASSLSKGATYEQYF
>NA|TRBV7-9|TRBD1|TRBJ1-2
TGTGCCAGCAGCTTGAGCGGGACAGGGGGCTATGGCTACACCTTC
CASSLSGTGGYGYTF
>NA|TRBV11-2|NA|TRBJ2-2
TGTGCCAGCAGCTTAGAAAGCGGCCGGGAGCTGTTTTTT
CASSLESGRELFF
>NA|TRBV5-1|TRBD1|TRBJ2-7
TGCGCCAGCAGCTTTACAGGGGGCAACGAGCAGTACTTC
CASSFTGGNEQYF
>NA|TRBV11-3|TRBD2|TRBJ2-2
TGTGCCAGCAGCCCTATTCAACTAGCGGGGGGATCCAAGGGCGGGGAGCTGTTTTTT
CASSPIQLAGGSKGGELFF
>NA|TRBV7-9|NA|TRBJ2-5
TGTGCCAGCAGCTTAGGGAGGAGGGGGGGCCAAGAGACCCAGTACTTC
CASSLGRRGGQETQYF
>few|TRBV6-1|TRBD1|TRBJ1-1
TGTGCCAGCAGTGATCACAGGGGGACTGAAGCTTTCTTT
CASSDHRGTEAFF
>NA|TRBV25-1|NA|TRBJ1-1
TGTGCCAGCAGTGAACGTGGGAGGGCTGAAGCTTTCTTT
CASSERGRAEAFF
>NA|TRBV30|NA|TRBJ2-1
TGTGCCTGGAGTCCACCCGGGGCAGGGAGGAGGAATGAGCAGTTCTTC
CAWSPPGAGRRNEQFF